These 20 T cell receptor beta chains originate from one sample sequenced in a study of shared clonotypes between healthy human individuals. Some clones are missing from TCRdb's copy, which holds only in-frame ones; the method was immunoSEQ multiplex PCR. Of hundreds of thousands of clones listed, less than 80% were seen once; the top ten hold 10% to 15%. The source material was PBMCs. These receptors all come from a woman between 35 and 50 years old in good health. Some clones in this sample may be carry-over from other donors' samples.

This clone has just one count. The rearrangement links TRBV9 to TRBJ2-4, with 9 positions matching TRBD2. CDR3 length equals 15 residues. V dropped 0 bases and J dropped 5; count of bases not matched to a gene: 3. The V gene's germline CDR1 is SGDLS and CDR2 YYNGEE. Here the CDR3 reads CASSVGGRAQNIQYF. CDR3 DNA sequence: TGTGCCAGCAGCGTAGGCGGGAGGGCCCAAAACATTCAGTACTTC.

The genes are TRBV29-1 and TRBJ2-7, with 9 bases fitting TRBD2. The CDR3 runs to 13 residues. The V segment lost 5 bases and the J segment 7 bases; nucleotides outside the gene matches: 9. The germline CDR1 and CDR2 sequences are SQVTM and ANQGSEA. This CDR3 is CSVTLVGLAEQYF. The CDR3 nucleotides are TGCAGCGTTACCCTTGTGGGACTAGCAGAGCAGTACTTC.

The V gene is TRBV2, the J gene TRBJ2-7; D may be TRBD2 (6 bases). The germline CDR1 and CDR2 sequences are SNHLY and FYNNEI. V was trimmed by 8 bases and J by 3 bases, leaving 14 bases between them. The CDR3 is 13 amino acids. The CDR3 protein is CASCSGLNYEQYF. The CDR3 DNA sequence: TGTGCCAGCTGTAGCGGATTGAACTACGAGCAGTACTTC.

The CDR3 sequence: CAWKSIAGGQGVWDEQFF. CDR3 coding DNA: TGTGCCTGGAAGTCGATAGCGGGAGGCCAGGGGGTCTGGGATGAGCAGTTCTTC. The rearrangement uses TRBV30 and TRBJ2-1; 10 positions match TRBD2. In germline, CDR1 is GTSNPN, CDR2 SVGIG (reference sequence). The CDR3 length is 18 residues. V gave up 4 bases and J gave up 8 bases; unmatched junction bases: 20.

This sequence joins TRBV5-1 and TRBJ2-5, with unresolved D. V was shortened by 4 bases and J by 1 base, with 2 bases between the two germline ends. Germline CDR1 and CDR2: SGHRS and YFSETQ. This CDR3 region has 11 residues. CDR3 DNA: TGCGCCAGCAGCGGCCAAGAGACCCAGTACTTC. Amino acid sequence: CASSGQETQYF.

On this clone itself: A single base separates this from a much larger clone, so it may be a read error. CDR3 sequence: CASSRTYTEAFF. The CDR3 DNA is TGTGCCAGCAGTCGGACTTACACTGAAGCTTTCTTT. The J gene is TRBJ1-1, the V gene TRBV2, with no clear D. Germline CDR1 reads SNHLY; CDR2 reads FYNNEI. This CDR3 has 12 amino acids. Trimming took off 5 bases at V and 3 bases at J, with 7 bases between the two ends.

This rearrangement joins TRBV19 to TRBJ1-4; D remains ambiguous. This CDR3 spans 15 amino acids. V lost 1 base, J lost 6 bases, and 12 bases lay in between. From germline, CDR1 is LNHDA and CDR2 SQIVND (reference sequence). This CDR3 is CASSIVWGSDEKLFF. The CDR3 DNA sequence: TGTGCCAGTAGTATAGTCTGGGGAAGCGATGAAAAACTGTTTTTT.

The chain carries TRBV2 and TRBJ2-4; D call uncertain. Germline loops: CDR1 SNHLY, CDR2 FYNNEI. The CDR3 extends over 14 amino acids. V was pared by 2 bases and J by 0 bases, with 5 bases between. The CDR3, as DNA: TGTGCCAGCAGTGAACAGGAAGCCAAAAACATTCAGTACTTC. It specifies CASSEQEAKNIQYF. The whole variable domain, remainder taken from reference TRBV2 and TRBJ2-4, is EPEVTQTPSHQVTQMGQEVILRCVPISNHLYFYWYRQILGQKVEFLVSFYNNEISEKSEIFDDQFSVERPDGSNFTLKIRSTKLEDSAMYFCASSEQEAKNIQYFGAGTRLSVL.

J is TRBJ2-7 and V is TRBV2; D is ambiguous. Germline CDR1 is SNHLY and CDR2 is FYNNEI. The CDR3 length is 12 residues. The V and J ends lost 5 bases and 5 bases respectively, with 10 bases between them. The DNA of the CDR3 is TGTGCCAGCAGTACTGGTACAGACGAGCAGTACTTC. This gives the protein CASSTGTDEQYF. Full variable domain (outside the CDR3, taken from reference TRBV2 and TRBJ2-7): EPEVTQTPSHQVTQMGQEVILRCVPISNHLYFYWYRQILGQKVEFLVSFYNNEISEKSEIFDDQFSVERPDGSNFTLKIRSTKLEDSAMYFCASSTGTDEQYFGPGTRLTVT.

This clone appeared a single time. V usage is TRBV29-1 and J usage is TRBJ2-4, with TRBD1 matching over 11 bases. Germline CDR1 is SQVTM and CDR2 is ANQGSEA. V lost 6 bases and J lost 6; bases outside the gene matches: 7. The CDR3 length is 14 residues. This CDR3 is CSVRTGGVTNIQYF. DNA of the CDR3: TGCAGCGTGAGGACAGGGGGCGTCACAAACATTCAGTACTTC.

The rearrangement uses TRBV7-9 and TRBJ2-7, with 12 bases fitting TRBD2. Trimming took 5 bases from V and 3 from J; bases not matched to a gene: 2. The CDR3 extends over 14 amino acids. CDR1 and CDR2 from the germline V gene are SEHNR and FQNEAQ (reference sequence). The CDR3 loop reads CASSRTSGDYEQYF. DNA for the CDR3: TGTGCCAGCAGCCGGACTAGCGGGGACTACGAGCAGTACTTC.

The chain combines TRBV6-5 with TRBJ1-1, with 7 bases lining up with TRBD1. The CDR3 is 13 residues long. Looked up from germline, CDR1 is MNHEY and CDR2 is SVGAGI. The V segment lost 4 bases and the J segment 4 bases; nucleotides outside the gene matches: 3. Here the CDR3 DNA reads TGTGCCAGCAGTTCGACAGGGTCCACTGAAGCTTTCTTT. Translated, it gives CASSSTGSTEAFF.

The chain carries TRBV5-3 and TRBJ2-3, with 7 bases lining up with TRBD2. Being an ORF, TRBV5-3 has a function that is uncertain. This CDR3 region has 14 residues. V dropped 6 bases and J dropped 2; count of bases not matched to a gene: 6. The DNA of the CDR3 is TGTGCCAGAAAGTCTAGCGGACTCACAGATACGCAGTATTTT. Its protein is CARKSSGLTDTQYF.

This clone was counted a single time. The sample contains more than one DNA sequence encoding this CDR3. This sequence joins TRBV18 and TRBJ2-3; D is undetermined. The germline V gene has CDR1 KGHSH and CDR2 LQKENI. Trimming cost V 2 bases and J 0 bases, with 3 bases left between them. The CDR3 length is 13 residues. This CDR3 reads CASSPTSTDTQYF. The DNA for the CDR3 is TGTGCCAGCTCACCAACAAGCACAGATACGCAGTATTTT. The entire variable domain, with the rest obtained from reference TRBV18 and TRBJ2-3, is as follows: NAGVMQNPRHLVRRRGQEARLRCSPMKGHSHVYWYRQLPEEGLKFMVYLQKENIIDESGMPKERFSAEFPKEGPSILRIQQVVRGDSAAYFCASSPTSTDTQYFGPGTRLTVL.

V gene TRBV5-1 combines with J gene TRBJ2-7, with 7 bases lining up with TRBD2. This CDR3 has 16 amino acids. The trim removed 0 bases at V and 0 bases at J, leaving 6 bases unmatched. The germline gives CDR1 SGHRS, CDR2 YFSETQ. In DNA, the CDR3 is TGCGCCAGCAGCTTGGGCGGGGGTGAGATCTCCTACGAGCAGTACTTC. It yields the protein CASSLGGGEISYEQYF.

The gene calls are TRBV7-9 and TRBJ1-3; the D is unclear. Trimming stripped 2 bases from V and 0 bases from J, with 8 bases between. The CDR3 spans 15 residues. CDR1 and CDR2 (germline): SEHNR, FQNEAQ (reference sequence). The CDR3 here is CASSLYPSSGNTIYF. CDR3 sequence (DNA): TGTGCCAGCAGCTTATATCCCAGCTCTGGAAACACCATATATTTT.

The V and J genes are TRBV28 and TRBJ2-5; 10 nucleotides match TRBD2. Looked up from germline, CDR1 is MDHEN and CDR2 is SYDVKM. The V gene end was trimmed by 6 bases and the J gene end by 5 bases; junction bases not matched to a gene: 6. CDR3 size: 14 residues. CDR3 region: CASSLAGGEETQYF. As DNA, the CDR3 is TGTGCCAGCAGCTTAGCGGGAGGTGAGGAGACCCAGTACTTC.

This chain links TRBV9 with TRBJ2-7, with D possibly being TRBD1 (5 bases). There are 14 residues in the CDR3. V was trimmed by 4 bases and J by 4 bases, leaving 15 bases between them. Germline loops: CDR1 SGDLS, CDR2 YYNGEE. CDR3 protein: CASSLALGEYEQYF. The CDR3 nucleotides are TGTGCCAGCAGCCTCGCCCTAGGGGAATACGAGCAGTACTTC.

This clone has a handful of counts. Other nucleotide sequences from this sample produce the same CDR3. The chain employs TRBV5-1 and TRBJ1-2; TRBD1 might be the D (5 bases). CDR3 length: 13 amino acids. Germline V CDR1 and CDR2: SGHRS, YFSETQ. Trimming pared 0 bases from V and 3 bases from J, leaving 6 bases between. CDR3 amino acids: CASSLARDYGYTF. The DNA for the CDR3 is TGCGCCAGCAGCTTGGCCAGGGACTATGGCTACACCTTC.

The chain employs TRBV5-7 and TRBJ2-1, with 8 bases matching TRBD2. TRBV5-7 is filed as an ORF, its function uncertain. V shed 0 bases and J 8 bases; nucleotides not matched to a gene: 7. The CDR3 totals 15 residues. In DNA form, the CDR3 reads TGTGCCAGCAGCTTGGAACTAGCGGATTTCCATGAGCAGTTCTTC. Encoded protein: CASSLELADFHEQFF.